In its sample, the clone carrying this TCR beta chain was seen a few times. Its target is not known. The entry originates in a study of T-cell memory formation after mild COVID-19. Overall study: TCR clusters largely stayed donor specific. Findings and caveats of the study: Contracting clones, day 15 to 85, had balanced CD4/CD8, and later expanders favored CD4+. Among contracting clones, CD4+ were mainly CM/EM and CD8+ enriched in EMRA. For second-wave clones that peaked at day 37, SARS-CoV-2 specificity went unverified.

Using its own MiXCR run on the 5' RACE reads, TCRdb lists one record per CDR3 protein. In the table there are about 310,000 distinct CDR3 sequences, just under 20% of which are singletons. The CDR3 extends over 15 amino acids. Trimming cost V 2 bases and J 0 bases, with 7 bases left between them. Sequenced input: PBMCs or a T cell subset sorted from them (not recorded which). The rearrangement joins TRBV12-3 or TRBV12-4 to TRBJ2-2; no definite D call. This clonotype originated in a young man who had mild COVID-19 (a few samples of this study predate the infection). Cell type and time point are not known. The CDR3, as DNA: TGTGCCAGCAGTTTACGAGTATCGAACACCGGGGAGCTGTTTTTT. Its translation is CASSLRVSNTGELFF.